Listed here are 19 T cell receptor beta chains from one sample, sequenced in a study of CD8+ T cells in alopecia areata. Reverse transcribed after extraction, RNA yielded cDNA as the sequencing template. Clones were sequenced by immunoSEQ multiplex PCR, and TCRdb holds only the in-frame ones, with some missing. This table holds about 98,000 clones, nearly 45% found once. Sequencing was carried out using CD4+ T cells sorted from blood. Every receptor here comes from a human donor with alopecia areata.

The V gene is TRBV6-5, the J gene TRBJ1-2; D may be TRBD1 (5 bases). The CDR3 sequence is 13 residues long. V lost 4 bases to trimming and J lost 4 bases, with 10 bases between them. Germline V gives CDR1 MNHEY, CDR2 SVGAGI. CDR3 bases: TGTGCCAGCAGTTCCCGGGGCGGCTATGGCTACACCTTC. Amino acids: CASSSRGGYGYTF.

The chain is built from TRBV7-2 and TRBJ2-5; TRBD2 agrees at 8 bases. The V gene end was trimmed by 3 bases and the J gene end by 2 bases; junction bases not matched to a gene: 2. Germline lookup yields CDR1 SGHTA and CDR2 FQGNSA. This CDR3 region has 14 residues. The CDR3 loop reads CASSLGGGQETQYF. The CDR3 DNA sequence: TGTGCCAGCAGCTTGGGCGGGGGGCAAGAGACCCAGTACTTC. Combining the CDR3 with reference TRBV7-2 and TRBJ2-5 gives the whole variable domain GAGVSQSPSNKVTEKGKDVELRCDPISGHTALYWYRQSLGQGLEFLIYFQGNSAPDKSGLPSDRFSAERTGGSVSTLTIQRTQQEDSAVYLCASSLGGGQETQYFGPGTRLLVL.

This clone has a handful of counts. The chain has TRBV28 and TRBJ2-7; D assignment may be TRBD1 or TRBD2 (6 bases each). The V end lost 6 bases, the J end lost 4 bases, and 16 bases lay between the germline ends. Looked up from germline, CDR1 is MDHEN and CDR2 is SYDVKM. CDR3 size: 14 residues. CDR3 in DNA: TGTGCCAGCAGCCGCCGAGGAGGGGGGTACGAGCAGTACTTC. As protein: CASSRRGGGYEQYF.

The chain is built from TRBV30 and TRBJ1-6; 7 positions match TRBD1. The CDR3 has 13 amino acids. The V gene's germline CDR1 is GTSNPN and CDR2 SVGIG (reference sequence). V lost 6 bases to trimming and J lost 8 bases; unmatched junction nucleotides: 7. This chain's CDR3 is CACTGQTHSPLHF. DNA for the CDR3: TGTGCCTGTACGGGACAGACCCATTCACCCCTCCACTTT. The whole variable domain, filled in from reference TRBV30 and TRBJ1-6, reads SQTIHQWPATLVQPVGSPLSLECTVEGTSNPNLYWYRQAAGRGLQLLFYSVGIGQISSEVPQNLSASRPQDRQFILSSKKLLLSDSGFYLCACTGQTHSPLHFGNGTRLTVT.

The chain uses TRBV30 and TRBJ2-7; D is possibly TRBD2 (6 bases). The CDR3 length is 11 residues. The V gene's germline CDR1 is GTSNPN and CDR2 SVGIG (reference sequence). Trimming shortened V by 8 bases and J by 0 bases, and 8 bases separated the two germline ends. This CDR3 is CAGGTSYEQYF. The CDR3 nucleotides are TGTGCCGGGGGGACCTCCTACGAGCAGTACTTC.

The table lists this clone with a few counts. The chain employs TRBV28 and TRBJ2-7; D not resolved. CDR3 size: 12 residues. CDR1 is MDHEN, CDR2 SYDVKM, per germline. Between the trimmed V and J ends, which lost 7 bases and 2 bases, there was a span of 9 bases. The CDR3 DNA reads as TGTGCCAGCAAAACTGGCACCTACGAGCAGTACTTC. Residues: CASKTGTYEQYF.

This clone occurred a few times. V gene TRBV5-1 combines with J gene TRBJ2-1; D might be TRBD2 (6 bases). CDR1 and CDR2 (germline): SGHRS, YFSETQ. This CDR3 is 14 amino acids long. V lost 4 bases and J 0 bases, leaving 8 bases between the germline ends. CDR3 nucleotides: TGCGCCAGCAGCGGAGGGAGCTCCTACAATGAGCAGTTCTTC. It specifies CASSGGSSYNEQFF.

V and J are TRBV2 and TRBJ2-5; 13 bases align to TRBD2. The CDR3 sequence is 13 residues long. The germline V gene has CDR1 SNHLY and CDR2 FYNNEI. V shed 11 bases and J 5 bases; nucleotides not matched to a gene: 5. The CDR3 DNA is TGTGCCGGGAGACTAGCGGGAGGTGAGACCCAGTACTTC. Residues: CAGRLAGGETQYF.

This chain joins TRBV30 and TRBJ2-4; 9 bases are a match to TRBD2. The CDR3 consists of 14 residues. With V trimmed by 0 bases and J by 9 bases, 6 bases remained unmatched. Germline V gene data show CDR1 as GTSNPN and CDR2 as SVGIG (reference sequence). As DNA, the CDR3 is TGTGCCTGGAGTGTAACCGCGGGAGGGCGCATTCAGTACTTC. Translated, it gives CAWSVTAGGRIQYF.

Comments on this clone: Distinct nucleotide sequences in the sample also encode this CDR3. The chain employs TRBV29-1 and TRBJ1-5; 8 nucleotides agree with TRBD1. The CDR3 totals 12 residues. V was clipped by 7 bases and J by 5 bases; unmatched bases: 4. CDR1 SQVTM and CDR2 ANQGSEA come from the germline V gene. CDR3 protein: CSASTGDQPQHF. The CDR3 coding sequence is TGCAGCGCCTCGACAGGGGATCAGCCCCAGCATTTT.

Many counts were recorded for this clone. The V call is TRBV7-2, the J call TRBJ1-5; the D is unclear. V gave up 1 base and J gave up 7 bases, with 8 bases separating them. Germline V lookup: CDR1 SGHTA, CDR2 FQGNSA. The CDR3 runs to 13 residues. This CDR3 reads CASSLGTGQPQHF. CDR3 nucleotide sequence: TGTGCCAGCAGCTTAGGTACGGGACAGCCCCAGCATTTT.

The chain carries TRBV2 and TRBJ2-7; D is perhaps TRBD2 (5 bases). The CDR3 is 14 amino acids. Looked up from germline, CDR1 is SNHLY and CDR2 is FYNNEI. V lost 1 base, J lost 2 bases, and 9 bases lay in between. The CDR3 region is CASSEGGSPYEQYF. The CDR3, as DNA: TGTGCCAGCAGTGAAGGAGGGAGCCCCTACGAGCAGTACTTC.

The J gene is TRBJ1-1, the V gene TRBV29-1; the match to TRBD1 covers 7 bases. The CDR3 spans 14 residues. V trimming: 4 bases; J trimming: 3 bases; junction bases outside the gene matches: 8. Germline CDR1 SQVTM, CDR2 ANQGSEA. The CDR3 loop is CSVARQGKYTEAFF. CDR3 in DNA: TGCAGCGTTGCTCGACAGGGAAAATACACTGAAGCTTTCTTT.

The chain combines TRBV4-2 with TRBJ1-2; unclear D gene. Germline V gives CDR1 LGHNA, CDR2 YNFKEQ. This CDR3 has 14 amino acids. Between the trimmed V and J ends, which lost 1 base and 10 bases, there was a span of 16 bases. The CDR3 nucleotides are TGTGCCAGCAGCCAAGTGGGGAGGGAATACTCCTACACCTTC. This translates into CASSQVGREYSYTF.

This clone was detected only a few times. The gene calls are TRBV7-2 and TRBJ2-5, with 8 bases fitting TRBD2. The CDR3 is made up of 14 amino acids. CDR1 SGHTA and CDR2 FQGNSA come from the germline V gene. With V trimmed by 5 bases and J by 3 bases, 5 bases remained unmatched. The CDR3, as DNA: TGTGCCAGCAGCACAAAACTAGCGGAAGAGACCCAGTACTTC. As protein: CASSTKLAEETQYF.

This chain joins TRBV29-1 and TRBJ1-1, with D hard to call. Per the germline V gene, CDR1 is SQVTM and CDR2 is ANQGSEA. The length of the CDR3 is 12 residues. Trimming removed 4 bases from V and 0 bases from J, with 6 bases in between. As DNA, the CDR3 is TGCAGCGTTGCGATCTTGAACACTGAAGCTTTCTTT. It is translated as CSVAILNTEAFF. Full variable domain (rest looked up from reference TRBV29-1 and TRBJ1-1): SAVISQKPSRDICQRGTSLTIQCQVDSQVTMMFWYRQQPGQSLTLIATANQGSEATYESGFVIDKFPISRPNLTFSTLTVSNMSPEDSSIYLCSVAILNTEAFFGQGTRLTVV.

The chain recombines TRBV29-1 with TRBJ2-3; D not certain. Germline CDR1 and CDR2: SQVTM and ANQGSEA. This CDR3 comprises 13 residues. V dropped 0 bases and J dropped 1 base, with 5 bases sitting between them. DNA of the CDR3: TGCAGCGTTGAAGAGAGCGGCACAGATACGCAGTATTTT. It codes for CSVEESGTDTQYF.

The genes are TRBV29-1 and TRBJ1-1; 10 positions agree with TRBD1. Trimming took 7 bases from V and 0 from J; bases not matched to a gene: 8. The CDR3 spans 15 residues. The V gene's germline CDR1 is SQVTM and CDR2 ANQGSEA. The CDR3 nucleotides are TGCAGCGAACAGGGACAGGGGTTCTTGAACACTGAAGCTTTCTTT. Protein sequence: CSEQGQGFLNTEAFF.

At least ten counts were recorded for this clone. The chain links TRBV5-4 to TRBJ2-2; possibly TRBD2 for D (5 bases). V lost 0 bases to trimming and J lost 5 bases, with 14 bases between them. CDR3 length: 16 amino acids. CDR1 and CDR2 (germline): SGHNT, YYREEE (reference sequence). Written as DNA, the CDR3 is TGTGCCAGCAGCTTGGAAGCCGGGGTAATTACCGGGGAGCTGTTTTTT. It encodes CASSLEAGVITGELFF.